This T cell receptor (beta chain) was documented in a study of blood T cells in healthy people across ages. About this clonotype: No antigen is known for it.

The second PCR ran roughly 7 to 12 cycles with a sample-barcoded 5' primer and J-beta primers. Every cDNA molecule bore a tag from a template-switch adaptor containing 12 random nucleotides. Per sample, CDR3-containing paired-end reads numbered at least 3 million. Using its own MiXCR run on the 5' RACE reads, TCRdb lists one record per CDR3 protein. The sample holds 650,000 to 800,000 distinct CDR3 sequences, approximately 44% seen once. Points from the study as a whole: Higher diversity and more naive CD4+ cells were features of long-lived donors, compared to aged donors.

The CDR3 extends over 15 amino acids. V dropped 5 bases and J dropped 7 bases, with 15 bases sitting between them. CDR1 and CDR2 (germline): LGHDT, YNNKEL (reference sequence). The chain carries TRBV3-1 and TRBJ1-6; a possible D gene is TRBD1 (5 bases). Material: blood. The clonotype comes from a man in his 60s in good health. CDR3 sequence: CASSYSVGDNSPLHF. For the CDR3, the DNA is TGTGCCAGCAGCTACTCCGTGGGGGACAATTCACCCCTCCACTTT.